The clone carrying this T cell receptor beta chain was seen at least ten times. What it binds is not known. Other DNA sequences in the sample encode the same CDR3. Germline V gene lookup returns CDR1 SNHLY and CDR2 FYNNEI. J lost 7 bases, V lost 6 bases, and 4 bases had no gene match. The CDR3 contains 13 residues. Profiling relied on immunoSEQ multiplex PCR, and the TCRdb table lists in-frame clones only, not all of them. The record shows 45,000 to 55,000 clones for this sample, with no singletons present. The related graft donor's blood sample was taken on the day of bone marrow donation. This sample was taken from a study of T cells after posttransplantation cyclophosphamide. Study results and limitations: Donor-recipient repertoire similarity was low at 1-2 months, rising over year one. TRB clonality was highly associated with recipient CMV seropositivity and reactivation.

The chain is built from TRBV2 and TRBJ1-4; 8 bases fit TRBD1. Specimen: PBMCs. The origin of this receptor is a man in his forties in good health, CMV-negative, and a related stem cell transplant donor. The CDR3 region is CASRGTGGEKLFF. CDR3 nucleotide sequence: TGTGCCAGCAGGGGGACAGGAGGTGAAAAACTGTTTTTT.